Presented here are 23 T cell receptor beta chains from one specimen sequenced in a study of blood T cell repertoires in COVID-19. Method: immunoSEQ multiplex PCR; TCRdb's copy keeps in-frame clones and lacks some. The sample shows hundreds of thousands of clones, about 70% of them seen only once. What was sequenced was peripheral blood. The receptor set was obtained from a woman of 80 years or more with acute or convalescent COVID-19.

Ten or more counts support this clone. This chain uses TRBV5-1 with TRBJ2-1, with D uncertain. This CDR3 has 11 amino acids. Germline CDR1 and CDR2: SGHRS and YFSETQ. Between the trimmed V and J ends, which lost 3 bases and 10 bases, there was a span of 8 bases. The CDR3 loop is CASSYSLEQFF. The CDR3 region has the DNA TGCGCCAGCAGCTATAGCTTGGAGCAGTTCTTC.

The chain employs TRBV6-5 and TRBJ1-1; D possibly corresponds to TRBD1 (6 bases). CDR3 length equals 14 residues. Per the germline V gene, CDR1 is MNHEY and CDR2 is SVGAGI. V was clipped by 7 bases and J by 0 bases, with 12 bases between them. The DNA for the CDR3 is TGTGCCAGCATTCCCACAGGGTTGAACACTGAAGCTTTCTTT. As protein: CASIPTGLNTEAFF.

The chain combines TRBV14 with TRBJ2-3; 9 bases align to TRBD2. CDR1 SGHDN and CDR2 FVKESK come from the germline V gene. The ends lost 4 bases at V and 3 bases at J; junction bases unmatched: 5. The CDR3 runs to 15 residues. The CDR3 protein is CASSRGLAGTDTQYF. For the CDR3, the DNA is TGTGCCAGCAGCCGTGGGCTAGCGGGGACAGATACGCAGTATTTT. Drawing the rest from reference TRBV14 and TRBJ2-3, the complete variable domain is EAGVTQFPSHSVIEKGQTVTLRCDPISGHDNLYWYRRVMGKEIKFLLHFVKESKQDESGMPNNRFLAERTGGTYSTLKVQPAELEDSGVYFCASSRGLAGTDTQYFGPGTRLTVL.

This clone was seen a few times. The chain employs TRBV6-5 and TRBJ1-2; D uncertain. The CDR3 contains 13 residues. Germline assignment: CDR1 MNHEY and CDR2 SVGAGI. The V gene lost 6 bases and the J gene lost 9 bases, with 17 bases spanning the gap. CDR3 DNA: TGTGCCAGCAGACCGACGGAGATGAGGAGCTACACCTTC. Protein sequence: CASRPTEMRSYTF.

The V and J genes are TRBV25-1 and TRBJ1-2; D ambiguous. V lost 3 bases, J lost 7 bases, and 9 bases lay in between. Germline CDR1 and CDR2: MGHDK and SYGVNS. The CDR3 loop spans 12 amino acids. The CDR3 DNA follows: TGTGCCAGCAGTGAGGGAGGGTTTGGCTACACCTTC. Protein: CASSEGGFGYTF.

V is TRBV5-4 and J is TRBJ2-1; 7 nucleotides agree with TRBD2. CDR1 SGHNT and CDR2 YYREEE come from the germline V gene (reference sequence). The CDR3 has 15 amino acids. Trimming at V came to 4 bases and at J to 2 bases, leaving 6 bases not matched to a gene. Here the CDR3 reads CASSRELAAYNEQFF. CDR3 in DNA: TGTGCCAGCAGCCGTGAGCTAGCGGCCTACAATGAGCAGTTCTTC.

The CDR3 protein is CASSLSTGGSNQPQHF. The CDR3 DNA reads TGTGCCAGCAGCCTATCGACAGGGGGTAGCAATCAGCCCCAGCATTTT. The chain employs TRBV3-1 (or the pseudogene TRBV3-2) and TRBJ1-5; the match to TRBD1 covers 9 bases. Germline trimming cut 4 bases from V and 0 bases from J; bases unmatched to any gene: 4. The CDR3 is 16 residues long. The germline V gene has CDR1 LGHDT and CDR2 YNNKEL (reference sequence).

The chain employs TRBV6-5 and TRBJ1-3; D might be TRBD1 (6 bases). This CDR3 has 15 residues. Germline lookup yields CDR1 MNHEY and CDR2 SVGAGI. The V and J ends lost 5 bases and 1 base respectively, with 12 bases between them. CDR3 DNA: TGTGCCAGCAGTAAGAATCAGGGGTCTGGAAACACCATATATTTT. Its protein product is CASSKNQGSGNTIYF.

The J gene is TRBJ1-1, the V gene TRBV6-5; D uncertain. Trimming took off 6 bases at V and 3 bases at J, with 11 bases between the two ends. The CDR3 spans 13 residues. Germline CDR1 reads MNHEY; CDR2 reads SVGAGI. CDR3 loop: CASSLESYTEAFF. CDR3 sequence (DNA): TGTGCCAGCAGCTTAGAATCTTACACTGAAGCTTTCTTT.

The chain recombines TRBV12-3 or TRBV12-4 with TRBJ2-7; D remains unclear. Trimming shortened V by 11 bases and J by 0 bases, and 14 bases separated the two germline ends. The CDR3 length is 13 residues. The CDR3 region is CAGQRLLSYEQYF. Here the CDR3 DNA reads TGTGCCGGCCAGAGACTCCTCTCCTACGAGCAGTACTTC.

The J gene is TRBJ1-2, the V gene TRBV5-4; TRBD1 aligns across 7 bases. V dropped 0 bases and J dropped 5; count of bases not matched to a gene: 7. The CDR3 runs to 15 residues. The germline V gene encodes CDR1 SGHNT and CDR2 YYREEE (reference sequence). This CDR3 reads CASSLAGQSLYGYTF. CDR3 bases: TGTGCCAGCAGCTTGGCGGGACAGTCTCTTTATGGCTACACCTTC.

This rearrangement joins TRBV6-5 to TRBJ2-7; possible D gene TRBD2, 5 bases. This CDR3 comprises 15 residues. V lost 1 base and J 3 bases, leaving 13 bases between the germline ends. Germline V gives CDR1 MNHEY, CDR2 SVGAGI. The CDR3 sequence is CASSYFSREIYEQYF. DNA for the CDR3: TGTGCCAGCAGTTACTTTTCGAGGGAAATCTACGAGCAGTACTTC.

V is TRBV5-1 and J is TRBJ1-1; no clear D gene. Trimming removed 1 base from V and 1 base from J, with 5 bases in between. The CDR3 sequence is 13 residues long. Germline lookup yields CDR1 SGHRS and CDR2 YFSETQ. The CDR3 loop reads CASSLRGNTEAFF. The CDR3 DNA reads TGCGCCAGCAGCTTGCGAGGGAACACTGAAGCTTTCTTT.

This chain links TRBV6-6 with TRBJ2-5; TRBD2 agrees at 12 bases. CDR1 and CDR2 from the germline V gene are MNHNY and SVGAGI (reference sequence). V shed 5 bases, J shed 1 base, and the junction held 2 bases outside the gene matches. CDR3 length: 15 residues. CDR3 in amino acids: CASSTTSGSQETQYF. The DNA of the CDR3 is TGTGCCAGCAGTACGACTAGCGGGAGCCAAGAGACCCAGTACTTC.

The chain links TRBV19 to TRBJ1-4; 10 bases map to TRBD1. The CDR3 extends over 14 amino acids. The junction had 6 bases not matched to a gene; V was cut back by 8 bases and J by 6 bases. Germline-derived CDR1 and CDR2 are LNHDA and SQIVND (reference sequence). The CDR3 nucleotides are TGTGCCAGTCGGGACAGGGGTCGGGATGAAAAACTGTTTTTT. Translation gives CASRDRGRDEKLFF.

The chain recombines TRBV6-5 with TRBJ1-5, with D perhaps TRBD1 (6 bases). The CDR3 extends over 13 amino acids. The V gene lost 7 bases and the J gene lost 5 bases, with 12 bases spanning the gap. Germline assignment: CDR1 MNHEY and CDR2 SVGAGI. The CDR3 spells CASNRDGYQPQHF. In DNA, the CDR3 is TGTGCCAGCAACAGGGACGGTTATCAGCCCCAGCATTTT.

The rearrangement links TRBV3-1 (or the pseudogene TRBV3-2) to TRBJ1-2, with D uncertain. The V end lost 1 base, the J end lost 5 bases, and 14 bases lay between the germline ends. Germline V gene data show CDR1 as LGHDT and CDR2 as YNNKEL (reference sequence). The CDR3 spans 15 residues. In nucleotides, the CDR3 is TGTGCCAGCAGCCAAGTTGCGGATTCCCTGTATGGCTACACCTTC. Translating it yields CASSQVADSLYGYTF.

The V call is TRBV5-1, the J call TRBJ2-7, with TRBD2 matching over 11 bases. V lost 4 bases, J lost 0 bases, and 6 bases stayed unmatched. Germline V gene data show CDR1 as SGHRS and CDR2 as YFSETQ. CDR3 length: 16 amino acids. CDR3 amino acids: CASSMGLAVFSYEQYF. Written as DNA, the CDR3 is TGCGCCAGCAGCATGGGACTAGCGGTCTTCTCCTACGAGCAGTACTTC.

This sequence joins TRBV18 and TRBJ2-3; 10 bases are shared with TRBD1. Per germline, CDR1 KGHSH and CDR2 LQKENI. Germline trimming cut 3 bases from V and 4 bases from J; bases unmatched to any gene: 4. CDR3 length: 15 amino acids. This CDR3 is CASSPTGGVSDTQYF. The CDR3 DNA reads TGTGCCAGCTCACCGACAGGGGGCGTATCAGATACGCAGTATTTT.

This clone was found a few times. The rearrangement uses TRBV11-2 and TRBJ1-3; TRBD1 agrees at 7 bases. CDR3 size: 15 residues. The germline V gene encodes CDR1 SGHAT and CDR2 FQNNGV. The V gene end was trimmed by 2 bases and the J gene end by 2 bases; junction bases not matched to a gene: 3. The CDR3 DNA sequence: TGTGCCAGCAGCTTACACAGGGGTCCTGGAAACACCATATATTTT. It yields the protein CASSLHRGPGNTIYF.

In nucleotides, the CDR3 is TGCAGTGCTAGTTCTATTCTGAACACTGAAGCTTTCTTT. Translation gives CSASSILNTEAFF. The genes are TRBV20-1 and TRBJ1-1; D uncertain. CDR1 is DFQATT, CDR2 SNEGSKA, per germline (reference sequence). This CDR3 spans 13 amino acids. The V and J ends lost 3 bases and 0 bases respectively, with 8 bases between them.

This clone occurred once. This chain joins TRBV11-3 and TRBJ2-3; possible D gene TRBD2, 5 bases. The CDR3 extends over 12 amino acids. CDR1 is SGHNT and CDR2 is YENEEA in the germline V gene. Trimming removed 1 base at V and 11 bases at J, with 10 bases between. In nucleotides, the CDR3 is TGTGCCAGCAGCTTAGGGGCGACTATGCAGTATTTT. The encoded protein is CASSLGATMQYF.

The chain combines TRBV9 with TRBJ1-3; tentative D call: TRBD1 (5 bases). V was cut by 0 bases and J by 4 bases, with 11 bases left in between. The CDR3 is 15 residues long. Germline V CDR1 and CDR2: SGDLS, YYNGEE. CDR3: CASSVGRVFGNTIYF. Here the CDR3 DNA reads TGTGCCAGCAGCGTAGGCAGGGTGTTCGGAAACACCATATATTTT. The full variable domain, rest sourced from reference TRBV9 and TRBJ1-3, is DSGVTQTPKHLITATGQRVTLRCSPRSGDLSVYWYQQSLDQGLQFLIQYYNGEERAKGNILERFSAQQFPDLHSELNLSSLELGDSALYFCASSVGRVFGNTIYFGEGSWLTVV.